Described below is a single T cell receptor (beta chain) sequence and its context. No antigen is known for it. The data belong to a study of cytotoxic CD8 clonotypes in ibrutinib-treated CLL. Whole-study findings and limits: Investigators sampled sustained-remission and progressing patients at differing times.

Cryopreserved PBMCs yielded around 2 micrograms of genomic DNA for TCR beta libraries. This CDR3 is 13 amino acids long. The V gene's germline CDR1 is SGHVS and CDR2 FNYEAQ. Trimming shortened V by 2 bases and J by 13 bases, and 12 bases separated the two germline ends. The assay was immunoSEQ multiplex PCR, and TCRdb's table has in-frame clones only and misses some. The sample records 300,000 or so clones, roughly two thirds being singletons. This receptor was taken from a human donor with chronic lymphocytic leukemia. This chain connects TRBV7-6 to TRBJ1-6, with no clear D. The sample was PBMCs, taken after 36 months of ibrutinib treatment. CDR3: CASSLNGEAPLHF. The CDR3 DNA follows: TGTGCCAGCAGCTTAAACGGGGAGGCTCCCCTCCACTTT.